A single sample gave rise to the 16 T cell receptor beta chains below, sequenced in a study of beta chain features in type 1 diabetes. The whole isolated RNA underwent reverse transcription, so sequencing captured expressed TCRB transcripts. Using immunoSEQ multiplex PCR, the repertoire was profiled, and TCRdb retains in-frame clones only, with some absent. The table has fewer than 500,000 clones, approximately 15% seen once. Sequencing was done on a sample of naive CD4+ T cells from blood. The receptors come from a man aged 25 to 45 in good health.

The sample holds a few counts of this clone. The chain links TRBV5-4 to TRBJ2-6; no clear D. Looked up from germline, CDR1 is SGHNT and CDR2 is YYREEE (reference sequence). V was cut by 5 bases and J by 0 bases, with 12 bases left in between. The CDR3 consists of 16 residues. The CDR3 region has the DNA TGTGCCAGCAGTCGATCCGGCCGCTCTGGGGCCAACGTCCTGACTTTC. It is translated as CASSRSGRSGANVLTF.

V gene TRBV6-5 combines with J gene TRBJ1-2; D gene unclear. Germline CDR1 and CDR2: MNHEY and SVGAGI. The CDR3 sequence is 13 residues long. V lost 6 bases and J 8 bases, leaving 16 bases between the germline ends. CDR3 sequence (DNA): TGTGCCAGCAGCCGTTCGCGTGCCGCCGGCTACACCTTC. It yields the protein CASSRSRAAGYTF.

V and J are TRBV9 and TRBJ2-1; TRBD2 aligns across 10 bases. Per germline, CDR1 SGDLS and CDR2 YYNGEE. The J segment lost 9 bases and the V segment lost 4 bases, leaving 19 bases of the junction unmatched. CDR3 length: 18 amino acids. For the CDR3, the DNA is TGTGCCAGCAGCCCCACACCCCCTCTAGCGGGAGCGTCCACTGAGCAGTTCTTC. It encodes CASSPTPPLAGASTEQFF.

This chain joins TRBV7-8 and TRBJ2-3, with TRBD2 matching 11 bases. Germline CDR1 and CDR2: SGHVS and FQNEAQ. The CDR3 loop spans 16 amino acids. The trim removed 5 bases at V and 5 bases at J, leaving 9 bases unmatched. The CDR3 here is CASSPLAGGRVDTQYF. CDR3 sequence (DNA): TGTGCCAGCAGCCCGCTAGCGGGAGGTCGGGTAGATACGCAGTATTTT.

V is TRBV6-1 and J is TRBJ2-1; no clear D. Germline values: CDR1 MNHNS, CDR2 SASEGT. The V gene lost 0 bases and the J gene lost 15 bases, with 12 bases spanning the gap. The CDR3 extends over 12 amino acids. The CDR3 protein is CASSEALYPTFF. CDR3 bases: TGTGCCAGCAGTGAAGCGCTTTATCCTACGTTCTTC.

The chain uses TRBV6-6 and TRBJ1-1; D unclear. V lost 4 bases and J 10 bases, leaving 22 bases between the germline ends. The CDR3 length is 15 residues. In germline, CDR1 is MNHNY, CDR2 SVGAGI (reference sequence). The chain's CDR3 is CASSSRQAWKLLAFF. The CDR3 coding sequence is TGTGCCAGCAGTTCCCGCCAGGCTTGGAAACTACTAGCTTTCTTT.

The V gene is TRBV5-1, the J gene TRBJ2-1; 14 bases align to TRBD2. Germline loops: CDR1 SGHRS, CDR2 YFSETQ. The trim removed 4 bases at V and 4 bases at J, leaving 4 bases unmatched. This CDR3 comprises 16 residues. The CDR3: CASSSGLAGGYNEQFF. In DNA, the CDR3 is TGCGCCAGCAGCAGCGGACTAGCGGGAGGTTACAATGAGCAGTTCTTC. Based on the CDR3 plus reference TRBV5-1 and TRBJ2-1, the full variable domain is KAGVTQTPRYLIKTRGQQVTLSCSPISGHRSVSWYQQTPGQGLQFLFEYFSETQRNKGNFPGRFSGRQFSNSRSEMNVSTLELGDSALYLCASSSGLAGGYNEQFFGPGTRLTVL.

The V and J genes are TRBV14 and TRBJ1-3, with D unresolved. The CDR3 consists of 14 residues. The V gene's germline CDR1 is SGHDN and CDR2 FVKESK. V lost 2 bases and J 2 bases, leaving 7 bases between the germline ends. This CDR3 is CASSQLRAGNTIYF. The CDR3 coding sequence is TGTGCCAGCAGCCAACTCCGAGCTGGAAACACCATATATTTT.

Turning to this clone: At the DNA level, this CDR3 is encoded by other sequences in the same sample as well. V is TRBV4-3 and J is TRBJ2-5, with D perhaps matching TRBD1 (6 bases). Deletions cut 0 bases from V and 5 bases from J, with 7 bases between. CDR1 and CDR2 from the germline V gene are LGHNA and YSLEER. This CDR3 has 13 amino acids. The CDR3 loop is CASSQDRGETQYF. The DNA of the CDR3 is TGCGCCAGCAGCCAAGACAGGGGCGAGACCCAGTACTTC.

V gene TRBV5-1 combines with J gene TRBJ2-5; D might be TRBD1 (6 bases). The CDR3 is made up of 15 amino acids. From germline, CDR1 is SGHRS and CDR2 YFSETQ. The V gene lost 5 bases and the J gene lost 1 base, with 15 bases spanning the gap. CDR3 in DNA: TGCGCCAGCAGTCCCCTAACAGGGTTCCAAGAGACCCAGTACTTC. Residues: CASSPLTGFQETQYF.

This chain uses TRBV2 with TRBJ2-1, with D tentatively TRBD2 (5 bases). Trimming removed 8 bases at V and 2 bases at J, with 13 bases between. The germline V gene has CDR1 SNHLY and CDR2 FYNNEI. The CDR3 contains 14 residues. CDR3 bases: TGTGCCAGCTCCATACTAGTGGCCTACAATGAGCAGTTCTTC. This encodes CASSILVAYNEQFF.

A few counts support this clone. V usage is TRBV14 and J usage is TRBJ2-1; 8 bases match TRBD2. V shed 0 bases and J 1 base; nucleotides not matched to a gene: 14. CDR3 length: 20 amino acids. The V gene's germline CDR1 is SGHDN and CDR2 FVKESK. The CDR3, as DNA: TGTGCCAGCAGCCAAGATGATAGGAGGAGCGGGAGTCGGTCCTACAATGAGCAGTTCTTC. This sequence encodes CASSQDDRRSGSRSYNEQFF.

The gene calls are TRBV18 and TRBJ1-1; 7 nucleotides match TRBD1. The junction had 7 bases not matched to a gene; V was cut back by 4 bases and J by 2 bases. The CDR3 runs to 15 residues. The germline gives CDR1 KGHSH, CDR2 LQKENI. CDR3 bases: TGTGCCAGCTCACTAATAGGACAGGTAAACACTGAAGCTTTCTTT. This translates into CASSLIGQVNTEAFF.

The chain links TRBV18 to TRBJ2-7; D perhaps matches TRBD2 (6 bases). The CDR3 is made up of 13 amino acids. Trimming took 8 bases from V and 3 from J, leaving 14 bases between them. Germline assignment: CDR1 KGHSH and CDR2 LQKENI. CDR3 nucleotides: TGTGCCAGCCGGGCCCCGGGGGTCTACGAGCAGTACGTC. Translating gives CASRAPGVYEQYV.

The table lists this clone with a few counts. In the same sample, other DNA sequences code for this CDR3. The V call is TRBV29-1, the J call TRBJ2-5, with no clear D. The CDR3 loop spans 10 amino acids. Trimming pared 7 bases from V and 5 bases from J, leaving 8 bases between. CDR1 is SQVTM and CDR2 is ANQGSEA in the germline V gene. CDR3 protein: CSATKETQYF. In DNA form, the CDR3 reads TGCAGCGCTACTAAGGAGACCCAGTACTTC.

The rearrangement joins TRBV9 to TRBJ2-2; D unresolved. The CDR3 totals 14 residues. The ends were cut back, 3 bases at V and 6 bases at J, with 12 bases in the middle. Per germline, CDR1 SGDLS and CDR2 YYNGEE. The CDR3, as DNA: TGTGCCAGCAGCGGGATTCGATTCGCCGGGGAGCTGTTTTTT. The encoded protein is CASSGIRFAGELFF. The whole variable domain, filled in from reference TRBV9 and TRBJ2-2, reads DSGVTQTPKHLITATGQRVTLRCSPRSGDLSVYWYQQSLDQGLQFLIQYYNGEERAKGNILERFSAQQFPDLHSELNLSSLELGDSALYFCASSGIRFAGELFFGEGSRLTVL.